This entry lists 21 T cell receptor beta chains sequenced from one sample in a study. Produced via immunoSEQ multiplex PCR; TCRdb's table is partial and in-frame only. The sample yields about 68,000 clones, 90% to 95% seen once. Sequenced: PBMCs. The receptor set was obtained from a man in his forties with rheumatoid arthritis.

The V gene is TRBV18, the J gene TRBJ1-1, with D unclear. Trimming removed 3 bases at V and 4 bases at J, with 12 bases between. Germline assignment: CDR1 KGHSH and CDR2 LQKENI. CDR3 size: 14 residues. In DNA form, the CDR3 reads TGTGCCAGCTCACCCGTGTATCTCGGCACTGAAGCTTTCTTT. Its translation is CASSPVYLGTEAFF.

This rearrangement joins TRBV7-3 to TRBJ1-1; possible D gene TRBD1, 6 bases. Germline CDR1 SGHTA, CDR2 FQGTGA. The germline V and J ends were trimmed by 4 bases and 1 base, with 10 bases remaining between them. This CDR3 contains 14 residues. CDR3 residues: CASSSGGQNTEAFF. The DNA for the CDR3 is TGTGCCAGCAGCTCGGGGGGACAGAACACTGAAGCTTTCTTT.

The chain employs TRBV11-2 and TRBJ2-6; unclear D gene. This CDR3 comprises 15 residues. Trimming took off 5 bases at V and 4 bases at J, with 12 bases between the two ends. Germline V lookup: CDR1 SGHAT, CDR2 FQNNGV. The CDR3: CASSLRSVGANVLTF. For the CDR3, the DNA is TGTGCCAGCAGCCTTCGCAGTGTCGGGGCCAACGTCCTGACTTTC.

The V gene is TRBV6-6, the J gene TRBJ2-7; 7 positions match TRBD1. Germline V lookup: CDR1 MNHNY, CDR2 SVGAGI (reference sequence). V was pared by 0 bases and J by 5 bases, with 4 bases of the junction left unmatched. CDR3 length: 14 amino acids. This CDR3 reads CASSYSRQGNEQYF. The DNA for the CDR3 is TGTGCCAGCAGTTACTCGAGACAGGGAAACGAGCAGTACTTC.

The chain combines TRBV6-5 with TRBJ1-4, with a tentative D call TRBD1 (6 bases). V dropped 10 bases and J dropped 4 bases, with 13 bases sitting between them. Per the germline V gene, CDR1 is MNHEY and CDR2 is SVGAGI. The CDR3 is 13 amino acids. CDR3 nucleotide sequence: TGTGCCATTTTAACAGGGATTAATGAAAAACTGTTTTTT. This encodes CAILTGINEKLFF.

The CDR3, as DNA: TGTGCCAGCAGCTTAGTTCCCAGGGAATATCTGTTTTTT. Protein: CASSLVPREYLFF. The V gene is TRBV11-2, the J gene TRBJ1-4, with D perhaps TRBD1 (5 bases). Trimming took 1 base from V and 14 from J, leaving 14 bases between them. The CDR3 length is 13 residues. In germline, CDR1 is SGHAT, CDR2 FQNNGV. Complete variable domain (other parts from reference TRBV11-2 and TRBJ1-4): EAGVAQSPRYKIIEKRQSVAFWCNPISGHATLYWYQQILGQGPKLLIQFQNNGVVDDSQLPKDRFSAERLKGVDSTLKIQPAKLEDSAVYLCASSLVPREYLFFGSGTQLSVL.

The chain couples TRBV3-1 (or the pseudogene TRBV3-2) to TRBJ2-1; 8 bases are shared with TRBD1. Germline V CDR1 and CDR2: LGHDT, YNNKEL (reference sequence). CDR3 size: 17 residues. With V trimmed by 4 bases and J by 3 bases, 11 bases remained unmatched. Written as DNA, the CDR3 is TGTGCCAGCAGCCCAGGACCGGGACAGGTTTTCTACAATGAGCAGTTCTTC. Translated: CASSPGPGQVFYNEQFF.

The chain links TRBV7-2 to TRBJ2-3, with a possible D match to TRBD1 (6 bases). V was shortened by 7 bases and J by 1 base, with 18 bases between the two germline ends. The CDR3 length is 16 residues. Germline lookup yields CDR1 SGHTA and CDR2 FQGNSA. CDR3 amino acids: CASTLGQSAGTDTQYF. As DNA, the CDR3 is TGTGCCAGCACCCTCGGACAGTCCGCGGGCACAGATACGCAGTATTTT. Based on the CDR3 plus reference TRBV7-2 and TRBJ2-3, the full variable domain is GAGVSQSPSNKVTEKGKDVELRCDPISGHTALYWYRQSLGQGLEFLIYFQGNSAPDKSGLPSDRFSAERTGGSVSTLTIQRTQQEDSAVYLCASTLGQSAGTDTQYFGPGTRLTVL.

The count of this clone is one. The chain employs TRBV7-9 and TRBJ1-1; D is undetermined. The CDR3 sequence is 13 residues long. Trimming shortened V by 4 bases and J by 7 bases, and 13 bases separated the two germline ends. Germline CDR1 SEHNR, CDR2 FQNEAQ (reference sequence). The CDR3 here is CASSSGGYVEAFF. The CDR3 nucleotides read TGTGCCAGCAGCTCAGGAGGGTACGTTGAAGCTTTCTTT.

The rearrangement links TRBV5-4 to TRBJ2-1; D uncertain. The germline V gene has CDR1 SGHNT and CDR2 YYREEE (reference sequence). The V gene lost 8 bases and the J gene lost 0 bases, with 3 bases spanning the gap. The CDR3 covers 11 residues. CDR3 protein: CASLSYNEQFF. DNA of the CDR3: TGTGCCAGTCTCTCCTACAATGAGCAGTTCTTC.

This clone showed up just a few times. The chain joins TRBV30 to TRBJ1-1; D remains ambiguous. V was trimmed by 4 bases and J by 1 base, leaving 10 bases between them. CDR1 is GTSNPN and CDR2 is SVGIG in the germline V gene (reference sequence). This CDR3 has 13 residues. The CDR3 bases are TGTGCCTGGAATAGGAGGGCGAACACTGAAGCTTTCTTT. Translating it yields CAWNRRANTEAFF.

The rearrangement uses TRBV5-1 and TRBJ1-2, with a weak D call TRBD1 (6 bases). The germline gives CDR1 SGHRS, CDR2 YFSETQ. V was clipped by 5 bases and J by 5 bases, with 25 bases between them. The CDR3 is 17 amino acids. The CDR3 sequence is CASRRRDTVDPRYGYTF. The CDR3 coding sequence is TGCGCCAGCAGAAGAAGGGACACCGTTGACCCGCGGTATGGCTACACCTTC.

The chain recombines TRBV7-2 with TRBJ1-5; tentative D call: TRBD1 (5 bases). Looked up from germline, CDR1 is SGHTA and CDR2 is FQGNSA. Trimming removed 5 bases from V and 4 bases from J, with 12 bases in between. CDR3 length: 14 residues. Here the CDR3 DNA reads TGTGCCAGCAGCCTCGACAGATTTAATCAGCCCCAGCATTTT. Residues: CASSLDRFNQPQHF.

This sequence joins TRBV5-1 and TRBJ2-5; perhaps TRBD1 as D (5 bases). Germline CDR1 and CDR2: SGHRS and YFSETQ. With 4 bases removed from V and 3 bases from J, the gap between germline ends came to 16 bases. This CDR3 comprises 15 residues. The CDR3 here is CASSGPRLGEETQYF. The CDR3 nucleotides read TGCGCCAGCAGCGGGCCCCGTTTAGGGGAAGAGACCCAGTACTTC.

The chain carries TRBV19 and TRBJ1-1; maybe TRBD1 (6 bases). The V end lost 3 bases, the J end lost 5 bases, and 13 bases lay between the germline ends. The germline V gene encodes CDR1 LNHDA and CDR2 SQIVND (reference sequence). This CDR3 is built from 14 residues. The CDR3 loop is CASSIATGNTEAFF. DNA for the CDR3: TGTGCCAGTAGTATTGCCACAGGGAATACTGAAGCTTTCTTT.

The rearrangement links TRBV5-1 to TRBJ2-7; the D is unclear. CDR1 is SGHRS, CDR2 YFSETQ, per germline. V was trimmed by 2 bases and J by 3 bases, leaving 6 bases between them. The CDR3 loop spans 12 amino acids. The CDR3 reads CASSFGDYEQYF. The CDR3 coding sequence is TGCGCCAGCAGCTTTGGCGACTACGAGCAGTACTTC.

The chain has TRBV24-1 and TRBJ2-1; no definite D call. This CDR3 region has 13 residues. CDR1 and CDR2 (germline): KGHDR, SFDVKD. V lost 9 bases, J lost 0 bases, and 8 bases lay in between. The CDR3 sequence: CATSSDSYNEQFF. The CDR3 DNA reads TGTGCCACCTCGTCGGACTCCTACAATGAGCAGTTCTTC.

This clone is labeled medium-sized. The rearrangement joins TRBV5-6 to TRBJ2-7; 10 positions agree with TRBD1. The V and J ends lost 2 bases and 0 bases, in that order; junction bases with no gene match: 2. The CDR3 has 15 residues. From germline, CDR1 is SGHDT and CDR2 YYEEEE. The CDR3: CASSLDRGPSYEQYF. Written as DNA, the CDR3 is TGTGCCAGCAGCTTAGACAGGGGGCCCTCCTACGAGCAGTACTTC.

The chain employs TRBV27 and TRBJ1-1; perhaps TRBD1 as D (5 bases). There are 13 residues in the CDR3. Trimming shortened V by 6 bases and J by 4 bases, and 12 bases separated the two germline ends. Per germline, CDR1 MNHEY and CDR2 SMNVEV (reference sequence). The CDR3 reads CASRAGFGTEAFF. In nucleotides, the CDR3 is TGTGCCAGCAGGGCAGGGTTTGGCACTGAAGCTTTCTTT.

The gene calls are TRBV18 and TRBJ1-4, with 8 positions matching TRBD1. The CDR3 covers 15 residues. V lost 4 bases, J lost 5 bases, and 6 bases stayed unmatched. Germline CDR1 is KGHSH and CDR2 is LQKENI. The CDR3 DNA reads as TGTGCCAGCTCACGGGGACAGGCAAAAAATGAAAAACTGTTTTTT. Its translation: CASSRGQAKNEKLFF.

CDR3 sequence (DNA): TGTGCCAGCAGATACAAACTAGCGGGAGGGAATGAGCAGTTCTTC. This codes for CASRYKLAGGNEQFF. The V gene is TRBV6-4, the J gene TRBJ2-1; 13 bases fit TRBD2. The CDR3 consists of 15 residues. The trim removed 6 bases at V and 7 bases at J, leaving 6 bases unmatched. In germline, CDR1 is MRHNA, CDR2 SNTAGT.